This TCR beta chain comes out of a study of Ad26.COV2.S vaccination and SARS-CoV-2 variants. This CDR3 contains 15 residues. V was pared by 0 bases and J by 3 bases, with 10 bases between. Germline assignment: CDR1 SGDLS and CDR2 YYNGEE. Repertoires were generated with immunoSEQ multiplex PCR, while TCRdb's copy carries only in-frame clones and drops some. The data contain 350,000 to 450,000 clones, around nine tenths of them singletons. Sample treatment: some 20 received Ad26.COV2.S at low or high dose, single or two shots; several received placebo; per-sample allocation not given. The samples were gathered on day 63 after the first injection of vaccine or placebo.

This specimen was peripheral blood, taken in a trial of Ad26.COV2.S vaccine versus placebo. This clonotype originated in a person between 18 and 65 years old who received the Ad26.COV2.S COVID-19 vaccine or a placebo. This rearrangement joins TRBV9 to TRBJ1-5; D remains ambiguous. CDR3 DNA: TGTGCCAGCAGCGTAGGTTCCGGCTACAATCAGCCCCAGCATTTT. Translation: CASSVGSGYNQPQHF.